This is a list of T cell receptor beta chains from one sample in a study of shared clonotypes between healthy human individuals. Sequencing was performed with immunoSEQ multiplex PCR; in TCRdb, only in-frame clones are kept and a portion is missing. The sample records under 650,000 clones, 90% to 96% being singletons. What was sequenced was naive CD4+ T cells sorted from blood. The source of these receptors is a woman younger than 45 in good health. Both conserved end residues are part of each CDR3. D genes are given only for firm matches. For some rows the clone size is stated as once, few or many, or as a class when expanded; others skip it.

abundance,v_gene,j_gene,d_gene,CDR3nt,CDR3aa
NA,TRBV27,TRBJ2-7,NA,TGTGCCAGCAGTGACCACGGGTACGAGCAGTACTTC,CASSDHGYEQYF
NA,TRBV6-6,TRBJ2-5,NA,TGTGCCAGCAGTTACTCGCAGGGTTTCGAGACCCAGTACTTC,CASSYSQGFETQYF
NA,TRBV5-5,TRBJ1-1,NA,TGTGCCAGTTCGACGATGGGGGATTGGAACACTGAAGCTTTCTTT,CASSTMGDWNTEAFF
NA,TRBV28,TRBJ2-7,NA,TGTGCCAGCAGTTTCATAGGGTACGAGCAGTACTTC,CASSFIGYEQYF
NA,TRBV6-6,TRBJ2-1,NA,TGTGCCAGCTTCCGGGACTGGGGTTACAATGAGCAGTTCTTC,CASFRDWGYNEQFF
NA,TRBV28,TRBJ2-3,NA,TGTGCCAGCAGTTTATCGTGGGCCCTTGGCACAGATACGCAGTATTTT,CASSLSWALGTDTQYF
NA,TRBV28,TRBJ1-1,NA,TGTGGCACTACGGGAGGGGTGAACACTGAAGCTTTCTTT,CGTTGGVNTEAFF
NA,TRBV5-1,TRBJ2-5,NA,TGCGCCAGCAGCTTGGGGGACCAAGGGATGTACCAAGAGACCCAGTACTTC,CASSLGDQGMYQETQYF
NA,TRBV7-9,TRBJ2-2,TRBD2,TGTGCCAGCAGCCCGCGACTAGCGGGAGGGCCGGTCACCGGGGAGCTGTTTTTT,CASSPRLAGGPVTGELFF
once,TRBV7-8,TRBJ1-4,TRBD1,TGTGCCAGCTTCCGATCGGACAGGGATGCAACTAATGAAAAACTGTTTTTT,CASFRSDRDATNEKLFF
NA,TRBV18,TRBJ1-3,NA,TGTGCCAGCTCACCTCAGGGGATACTTTCTGGAAACACCATATATTTT,CASSPQGILSGNTIYF
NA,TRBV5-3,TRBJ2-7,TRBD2,TGTGCCAGAAGCCTAGGACTAGCGGGAGGCTTACCCTCCTACGAGCAGTACTTC,CARSLGLAGGLPSYEQYF
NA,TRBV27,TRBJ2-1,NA,TGTGCCAGCAGTTTAACGCCCCTGACGCACAATGAGCAGTTCTTC,CASSLTPLTHNEQFF
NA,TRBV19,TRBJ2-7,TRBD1,TGTGCCAGTAGTATACGTCCGGGACAGGGGGCCTACGAGCAGTACTTC,CASSIRPGQGAYEQYF
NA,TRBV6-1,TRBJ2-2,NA,TGTGCCAGCAGTGAAGTATGGGTCACCGGGGAGCTGTTTTTT,CASSEVWVTGELFF
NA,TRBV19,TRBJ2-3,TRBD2,TGTGCCAGCGGGGGGGGAGGGCCCCCAGATACGCAGTATTTT,CASGGGGPPDTQYF
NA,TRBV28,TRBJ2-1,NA,TGTGCCAGCAGTCCTGGACCGAGGAATGAGCAGTTCTTC,CASSPGPRNEQFF
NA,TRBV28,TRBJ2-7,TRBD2,TGTGCCAGCAGTCCGGGGGGTATCTACGAGCAGTACTTC,CASSPGGIYEQYF
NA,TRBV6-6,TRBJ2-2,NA,TGTGCCAGCCGGTCCCGGGAAGAGAACACCGGGGAGCTGTTTTTT,CASRSREENTGELFF
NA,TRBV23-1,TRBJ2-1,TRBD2,TGCGCCAGCAGCCCGACTAGCGGGAGGGCCGGTGAGCAGTTCTTC,CASSPTSGRAGEQFF
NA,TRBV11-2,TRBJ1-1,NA,TGTGCCAGCAGCTTGGACCGGAACACTGAAGCTTTCTTT,CASSLDRNTEAFF
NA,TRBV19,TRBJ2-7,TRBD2,TGTGCCAGTAGTATAGGAGCTAGCGGGAGGGCCACCGAGCAGTACTTC,CASSIGASGRATEQYF
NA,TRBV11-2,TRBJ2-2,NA,TGTGCCAGCAGCCCGGTATGGGGTGACACCGGGGAGCTGTTTTTT,CASSPVWGDTGELFF
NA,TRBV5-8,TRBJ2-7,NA,TGTGCCAGCAGCTCAGCGGCCTACGAGCAGTACTTC,CASSSAAYEQYF
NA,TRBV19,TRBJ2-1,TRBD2,TGTGCCAGTAGTATAGCACGGACTAGCGGGAGATACAATGAGCAGTTCTTC,CASSIARTSGRYNEQFF
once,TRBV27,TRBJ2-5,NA,TGTGCCAGCAGTTCCAACCAAGAGACCCAGTACTTC,CASSSNQETQYF
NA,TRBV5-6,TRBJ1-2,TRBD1,TGTGCCAGCAGACCCACAGGGGCCTATGGCTACACCTTC,CASRPTGAYGYTF
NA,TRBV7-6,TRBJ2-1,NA,TGTGCCAGCAGCTTCCGAGAAAGCTCCTACAATGAGCAGTTCTTC,CASSFRESSYNEQFF
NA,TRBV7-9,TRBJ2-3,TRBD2,TGTGCCAGCAGCGCGGGGGGAGCTGAAGCAGATACGCAGTATTTT,CASSAGGAEADTQYF
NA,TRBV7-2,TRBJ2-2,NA,TGTGCCAGCAGCTTAACTCCCGGGAGTAAAAGGGAGCTGTTTTTT,CASSLTPGSKRELFF
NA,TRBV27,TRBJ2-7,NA,TGTGCCAGCAGTTCCCTTAGCGTCGGCACCTACGAGCAGTACTTC,CASSSLSVGTYEQYF
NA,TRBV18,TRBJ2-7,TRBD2,TGTGCCAGCTCACCGCAGAGGGAGGGCGAGCAGTACTTC,CASSPQREGEQYF
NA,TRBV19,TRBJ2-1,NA,TGTGCCAGGCGCCGGGACCCAGGACCTCTTGAGCAGTTCTTC,CARRRDPGPLEQFF
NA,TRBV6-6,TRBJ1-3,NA,TGTGCCAGCAGTCCCTCTGGGGTCTCTGGAAACACCATATATTTT,CASSPSGVSGNTIYF